Shown below are 23 T cell receptor beta chains from a single sample sequenced in a study of radiation and T cells in renal cell carcinoma. Sequenced by immunoSEQ multiplex PCR; TCRdb stores in-frame clones only, minus some. This table has about 49,000 clones, 80% appearing once. The time point was: blood 2 weeks post-SBRT. The treatment is: 15 Gy SBRT to primary tumor, nephrectomy 4 weeks later. The sequenced sample was blood, obtained from a patient whose treatment included radiotherapy and nephrectomy. These receptors all stem from a woman in her 70s with renal cell carcinoma.

The chain carries TRBV5-4 and TRBJ2-3; the match to TRBD2 covers 10 bases. V shed 0 bases, J shed 11 bases, and the junction held 15 bases outside the gene matches. There are 17 residues in the CDR3. Germline CDR1 SGHNT, CDR2 YYREEE (reference sequence). The CDR3 region has the DNA TGTGCCAGCAGCTTGGCTGGTCTAGCGGGGGCGTCGGGAGGGCAGTATTTT. Its protein is CASSLAGLAGASGGQYF.

A few counts support this clone. The gene calls are TRBV5-1 and TRBJ2-3, with 12 positions matching TRBD2. The CDR3 sequence is 14 residues long. V was clipped by 4 bases and J by 5 bases; unmatched bases: 2. Germline-derived CDR1 and CDR2 are SGHRS and YFSETQ. CDR3: CASSGGLAGDTQYF. DNA for the CDR3: TGCGCCAGCAGCGGGGGACTAGCGGGAGATACGCAGTATTTT.

The V call is TRBV28, the J call TRBJ2-4; 9 positions agree with TRBD1. Germline lookup yields CDR1 MDHEN and CDR2 SYDVKM. V lost 6 bases and J lost 1; bases outside the gene matches: 4. The CDR3 contains 15 residues. CDR3 nucleotides: TGTGCCAGCAGCCGGGACAGGGCCGCCAAAAACATTCAGTACTTC. Translating gives CASSRDRAAKNIQYF.

The chain employs TRBV6-5 and TRBJ2-7, with 10 bases fitting TRBD2. The CDR3 sequence is 13 residues long. Trimming removed 6 bases from V and 2 bases from J; junction bases left unmatched: 1. Germline V gives CDR1 MNHEY, CDR2 SVGAGI. Here the CDR3 DNA reads TGTGCCAGCAGGGGACTAGCGACCTACGAGCAGTACTTC. Its translation is CASRGLATYEQYF.

This chain uses TRBV4-2 with TRBJ1-5; D unresolved. Germline CDR1 is LGHNA and CDR2 is YNFKEQ. The CDR3 runs 14 residues. V was pared by 1 base and J by 5 bases, with 9 bases between. Here the CDR3 reads CASSQVGHYQPQHF. Here the CDR3 DNA reads TGTGCCAGCAGCCAAGTTGGGCACTATCAGCCCCAGCATTTT.

V and J are TRBV29-1 and TRBJ1-1, with a possible D match to TRBD1 (6 bases). The CDR3 consists of 13 residues. CDR1 is SQVTM, CDR2 ANQGSEA, per germline. The V end lost 2 bases, the J end lost 9 bases, and 16 bases lay between the germline ends. The CDR3: CSVENRDMEKAFF. DNA of the CDR3: TGCAGCGTTGAAAATAGGGACATGGAGAAAGCTTTCTTT.

This chain joins TRBV9 and TRBJ1-4; 8 nucleotides align to TRBD1. Germline V gene lookup returns CDR1 SGDLS and CDR2 YYNGEE. The CDR3 runs to 15 residues. With V trimmed by 2 bases and J by 5 bases, 5 bases remained unmatched. The CDR3 region is CASSVQGAANEKLFF. The CDR3 bases are TGTGCCAGCAGCGTTCAGGGGGCGGCGAATGAAAAACTGTTTTTT.

This clone has a single count. DNA for the CDR3: TGTGCCAGCAGCAACGGTGAGAGCTCCTATAATTCACCCCTCCACTTT. This encodes CASSNGESSYNSPLHF. The V call is TRBV27, the J call TRBJ1-6, with D unresolved. V lost 6 bases and J 0 bases, leaving 12 bases between the germline ends. Germline CDR1 is MNHEY and CDR2 is SMNVEV (reference sequence). CDR3 length: 16 amino acids.

This sequence joins TRBV29-1 and TRBJ2-3; the D gene could be TRBD1 or TRBD2 (6 bases each). The CDR3 runs to 15 residues. Trimming stripped 4 bases from V and 3 bases from J, with 17 bases between. Germline values: CDR1 SQVTM, CDR2 ANQGSEA. The CDR3 spells CSVVPRGAQTDTQYF. In nucleotides, the CDR3 is TGCAGCGTTGTCCCTAGGGGGGCGCAGACAGATACGCAGTATTTT.

This clone was seen more than once but under ten times. The chain's CDR3 is CASSGPGGGKKTQYF. CDR3 in DNA: TGTGCCAGCAGTGGACCGGGGGGCGGGAAAAAGACCCAGTACTTC. This chain joins TRBV2 and TRBJ2-5, with a weak D call TRBD2 (7 bases). The length of the CDR3 is 15 residues. V was cut by 4 bases and J by 6 bases, with 18 bases left in between. Looked up from germline, CDR1 is SNHLY and CDR2 is FYNNEI.

This chain links TRBV9 with TRBJ2-1, with TRBD2 matching over 8 bases. Germline assignment: CDR1 SGDLS and CDR2 YYNGEE. The CDR3 sequence is 18 residues long. V trimming: 6 bases; J trimming: 4 bases; junction bases outside the gene matches: 18. In DNA form, the CDR3 reads TGTGCCAGCACCAGATCTCCCGGGGGGGGAAATTCTTACAATGAGCAGTTCTTC. Residues: CASTRSPGGGNSYNEQFF. The whole variable domain, remainder taken from reference TRBV9 and TRBJ2-1, is DSGVTQTPKHLITATGQRVTLRCSPRSGDLSVYWYQQSLDQGLQFLIQYYNGEERAKGNILERFSAQQFPDLHSELNLSSLELGDSALYFCASTRSPGGGNSYNEQFFGPGTRLTVL.

The CDR3 loop is CASSLEGGTDTQYF. Written as DNA, the CDR3 is TGCGCCAGCAGCTTGGAGGGTGGGACAGATACGCAGTATTTT. V and J are TRBV5-1 and TRBJ2-3, with D unclear. This CDR3 region has 14 residues. V lost 0 bases, J lost 3 bases, and 8 bases lay in between. From germline, CDR1 is SGHRS and CDR2 YFSETQ.

This chain links TRBV5-1 with TRBJ1-5; 7 bases fit TRBD1. Germline CDR1 and CDR2: SGHRS and YFSETQ. This CDR3 comprises 15 residues. The V and J ends lost 1 base and 3 bases, in that order; junction bases with no gene match: 4. The CDR3: CASSLTGEANQPQHF. The DNA of the CDR3 is TGCGCCAGCAGCTTGACAGGGGAGGCCAATCAGCCCCAGCATTTT.

This chain joins TRBV9 and TRBJ2-5; maybe TRBD2 (5 bases). V lost 4 bases and J lost 4, with 11 bases in between. The germline V gene encodes CDR1 SGDLS and CDR2 YYNGEE. The CDR3 is 13 amino acids. CDR3 sequence: CASSYGLLETQYF. In nucleotides, the CDR3 is TGTGCCAGCAGCTACGGACTCTTAGAGACCCAGTACTTC.

The chain employs TRBV18 and TRBJ2-1, with 10 bases lining up with TRBD2. Germline V gene lookup returns CDR1 KGHSH and CDR2 LQKENI. The CDR3 has 14 residues. The V segment lost 5 bases and the J segment 7 bases; nucleotides outside the gene matches: 5. The CDR3 nucleotides are TGTGCCAGCTCAGCTCTAGCGGGGGATAATGAGCAGTTCTTC. This gives the protein CASSALAGDNEQFF.

The chain carries TRBV7-9 and TRBJ1-5; 9 bases align to TRBD1. The V segment lost 5 bases and the J segment 6 bases; nucleotides outside the gene matches: 5. The CDR3 consists of 14 residues. Germline assignment: CDR1 SEHNR and CDR2 FQNEAQ (reference sequence). The CDR3 DNA reads TGTGCCAGCAGCCCCGGGACAGGGCTTCAGCCCCAGCATTTT. This gives the protein CASSPGTGLQPQHF.

This chain joins TRBV27 and TRBJ2-5; TRBD2 aligns across 10 bases. Germline V gene lookup returns CDR1 MNHEY and CDR2 SMNVEV (reference sequence). The V segment lost 5 bases and the J segment 5 bases; nucleotides outside the gene matches: 14. The CDR3 length is 17 residues. The CDR3 sequence is CASSPIWEREGRETQYF. The CDR3 DNA follows: TGTGCCAGCAGTCCGATCTGGGAGCGGGAGGGCCGGGAGACCCAGTACTTC.

The chain carries TRBV27 and TRBJ2-7, with TRBD2 matching 12 bases. CDR1 and CDR2 from the germline V gene are MNHEY and SMNVEV (reference sequence). The CDR3 extends over 15 amino acids. V gave up 3 bases and J gave up 2 bases; unmatched junction bases: 2. The CDR3: CASSLTSGSTYEQYF. As DNA, the CDR3 is TGTGCCAGCAGTTTGACTAGCGGGAGTACCTACGAGCAGTACTTC.

This clone was counted once. The chain employs TRBV4-3 and TRBJ2-1; the D is unclear. Germline loops: CDR1 LGHNA, CDR2 YSLEER. The CDR3 runs 13 residues. Trimming took off 0 bases at V and 7 bases at J, with 7 bases between the two ends. This CDR3 is CASSQETRNEQFF. The CDR3 DNA follows: TGCGCCAGCAGCCAAGAGACGCGGAATGAGCAGTTCTTC.

This rearrangement joins TRBV7-9 to TRBJ2-2; D is tentatively TRBD1 or TRBD2 (5 bases each). V was trimmed by 4 bases and J by 0 bases, leaving 15 bases between them. Per germline, CDR1 SEHNR and CDR2 FQNEAQ (reference sequence). The CDR3 has 17 amino acids. CDR3: CASSWGRGRANTGELFF. The CDR3 DNA reads as TGTGCCAGCAGCTGGGGACGGGGCCGAGCGAACACCGGGGAGCTGTTTTTT.

In its sample, this clone was seen many times. The chain links TRBV6-1 to TRBJ1-5, with no clear D. Trimming left V 0 bases short and J 2 bases short, with 11 bases between. CDR1 MNHNS and CDR2 SASEGT come from the germline V gene. The CDR3 has 16 residues. The CDR3 region has the DNA TGTGCCAGCAGTGAAGCGGGAGGTTATGGCAATCAGCCCCAGCATTTT. It codes for CASSEAGGYGNQPQHF.

V gene TRBV14 combines with J gene TRBJ2-1; a weak D match, TRBD2 (6 bases). The CDR3 has 16 amino acids. Deletions cut 3 bases from V and 7 bases from J, with 19 bases between. The germline gives CDR1 SGHDN, CDR2 FVKESK. The CDR3 is CASSHTVRGLQNEQFF. The CDR3 DNA reads as TGTGCCAGCAGCCATACCGTGAGGGGACTGCAGAATGAGCAGTTCTTC.

The chain combines TRBV29-1 with TRBJ2-2, with 8 nucleotides matching TRBD1. V lost 4 bases to trimming and J lost 4 bases; unmatched junction nucleotides: 14. The CDR3 extends over 17 amino acids. Germline V lookup: CDR1 SQVTM, CDR2 ANQGSEA. DNA for the CDR3: TGCAGCGTTGGTGCCCGGGGGCAGGGGGCGGTCACCGGGGAGCTGTTTTTT. This translates into CSVGARGQGAVTGELFF.